The source of this T cell receptor beta chain is a study of T cell changes during pregnancy in multiple sclerosis. TCRdb keeps only in-frame clones here, not all; method: immunoSEQ multiplex PCR. The sample has just under 20,000 clones, nearly 90% seen once. This receptor was obtained from a female donor in good health, enrolled as a control in a pregnancy study. This specimen consisted of CD8+ T cells from peripheral blood mononuclear cells, obtained in the second trimester of pregnancy.

The chain's CDR3 is CATSRLAGNIAFF. DNA of the CDR3: TGTGCCACCTCCAGGCTGGCAGGCAACATAGCTTTCTTT. This chain links TRBV11-2 with TRBJ1-1; D gene unclear. V lost 10 bases, J lost 10 bases, and 22 bases lay in between. The length of the CDR3 is 13 residues. Germline CDR1 reads SGHAT; CDR2 reads FQNNGV. Full variable domain (outside the CDR3, taken from reference TRBV11-2 and TRBJ1-1): EAGVAQSPRYKIIEKRQSVAFWCNPISGHATLYWYQQILGQGPKLLIQFQNNGVVDDSQLPKDRFSAERLKGVDSTLKIQPAKLEDSAVYLCATSRLAGNIAFFGQGTRLTVV.